A selection of T cell receptor beta chains follows, all from one sample in a study of cytomegalovirus exposure and HLA in healthy donors. The protocol was immunoSEQ multiplex PCR, while the TCRdb copy is restricted to in-frame clones and leaves out a portion. This sample has about 94,000 clones, with 50% to 75% found just once. Sequences were obtained from PBMCs. The receptors were gathered from a man aged 25-45 years in good health and CMV-seronegative. Both conserved end residues are part of each CDR3. A D gene is named only where the DNA matches it firmly. A row's size may be missing; if present it is once, few, many or a size class.

D gene,clone size,J gene,V gene,CDR3 DNA,CDR3 protein
TRBD1,.,TRBJ2-7,TRBV5-4,TGTGCCAGCAGCCACCGGACAGGGCCTCCCTACGAGCAGTACTTC,CASSHRTGPPYEQYF
.,.,TRBJ1-4,TRBV7-9,TGTGCCAGCAGAGCCGGGACAAGTAATGAAAAACTGTTTTTT,CASRAGTSNEKLFF
TRBD1,once,TRBJ2-5,TRBV2,TGTGCCACCAGAGGGACAGGGGGGAGGGAGCAGTACTTC,CATRGTGGREQYF
.,few,TRBJ2-3,TRBV28,TGTGCCAGCAGTTTCCGAGGACTCTCTACGGGCACAGATACGCAGTATTTT,CASSFRGLSTGTDTQYF
.,once,TRBJ1-5,TRBV19,TGTGCCAGTAGTATGGAGACAGCAAGCAATCAGCCCCAGCATTTT,CASSMETASNQPQHF
.,.,TRBJ2-7,TRBV20-1,TGCAGTGCTAAGGGGCCCTACGAGCAGTACTTC,CSAKGPYEQYF
TRBD1,.,TRBJ1-5,TRBV6-4,TGTGCCAGCAGTGACCCCAACAGGGGACAGCCCCAGCATTTT,CASSDPNRGQPQHF
.,.,TRBJ1-1,TRBV11-3,TGTGCCAGCAGCTTAGTAGGCGGAACTGAAGCTTTCTTT,CASSLVGGTEAFF
.,.,TRBJ1-4,TRBV19,TGTGCCAGTAGTAGACAGGCAGGGGTCGGTGAAAAACTGTTTTTT,CASSRQAGVGEKLFF
TRBD1,.,TRBJ2-3,TRBV7-9,TGTGCCAGCAGCTTAGGGGGTGACAGGGCGACAGATACGCAGTATTTT,CASSLGGDRATDTQYF
TRBD2,few,TRBJ2-5,TRBV6-5,TGTGCCAGCAGTTACTCACTAGCGGGGGAACAAGAGACCCAGTACTTC,CASSYSLAGEQETQYF
.,.,TRBJ2-7,TRBV11-2,TGTGCCAGCAGCTTAGATCCCGGAGACTTGTACGAGCAGTACTTC,CASSLDPGDLYEQYF
.,.,TRBJ1-6,TRBV19,TGTGCCAGCAAAGGCGGGCAGCTTAATTCACCCCTCCACTTT,CASKGGQLNSPLHF
.,.,TRBJ2-1,TRBV21-1,TGTGCCAGCAGCAAATTGTCGGCTAGCGGGAATTTCAATGAGCAGTTCTTC,CASSKLSASGNFNEQFF
.,.,TRBJ2-1,TRBV30,TGTGCCTGGAGGGCAGGGGGAGGTGGAATGGAGTTCTTC,CAWRAGGGGMEFF
TRBD2,.,TRBJ2-5,TRBV6-1,TGTGCCAGCAGTGAATGGGGACTAGCGGGGGGCCGGGAAGAGGAGACCCAGTACTTC,CASSEWGLAGGREEETQYF
.,.,TRBJ2-2,TRBV5-1,TGCGCCAGCAGTATGTTAGGAGGGAGCCCGAACACCGGGGAGCTGTTTTTT,CASSMLGGSPNTGELFF
TRBD2,few,TRBJ2-1,TRBV11-2,TGTGCCAGCAGCTTACTAGCGGGAGGGCCGGTCAATGAGCAGTTCTTC,CASSLLAGGPVNEQFF
TRBD1,.,TRBJ2-7,TRBV5-1,TGCGCCAGCAGCCGGACAGGAATAACCTACGAGCAGTACTTC,CASSRTGITYEQYF
.,few,TRBJ2-2,TRBV13,TGTGCCAGCAGCTCCGCGAGCACGGCCGGGGAGCTGTTTTTT,CASSSASTAGELFF
.,.,TRBJ2-3,TRBV20-1,TGCAGTGGGGAGAGCACAGATACGCAGTATTTT,CSGESTDTQYF
TRBD2,.,TRBJ2-5,TRBV27,TGTGCCAGCAGTTTTCGGCTAGCGGGGGTTGAGCAGTACTTC,CASSFRLAGVEQYF
TRBD2,.,TRBJ2-3,TRBV5-1,TGCGCCAGCAGCTTGGTAGCGGGAGCCCCGAGCACAGATACGCAGTATTTT,CASSLVAGAPSTDTQYF
.,.,TRBJ2-7,TRBV28,TGTGCCAGCAGTTTGGACAGCTTTTCCTACGAGCAGTACTTC,CASSLDSFSYEQYF
TRBD1,.,TRBJ1-1,TRBV18,TGTGCCAGCTCACCCTCCGGGACAGACACTGAAGCTTTCTTT,CASSPSGTDTEAFF
TRBD2,few,TRBJ2-5,TRBV7-9,TGTGCCAGCAGGGCCGGGGGGGCTACGGAGACCCAGTACTTC,CASRAGGATETQYF